This T cell receptor beta chain came from a study of vaccination and CD4 T cells after COVID-19. Regarding the study as a whole: Convalescent patients' clones that were vaccine-specific were spike mono-reactive in 304 of 307 cases.

Oncomine TCR Beta short-read sequencing was applied to DNA from cultured CD4+ T cells. TCRdb re-derived calls from the PCR reads in MiXCR, one entry per CDR3 protein. This table holds tens of thousands of distinct CDR3 sequences, about 38% found once. This clonotype was counted a few times. Antigen unknown. Regarding treatment: roughly ten-day PBMC culture with coronavirus spike peptide pools or control peptides (ViraFEST assay). Antigen-specific T cells were expanded with peptide pools by ViraFEST, and TCRs were then sequenced. Germline V gives CDR1 DFQATT, CDR2 SNEGSKA (reference sequence). V was trimmed by 4 bases and J by 10 bases, leaving 15 bases between them. The CDR3 runs 12 residues.

The clonotype comes from a human donor who had recovered from COVID-19. The material was CD4+ T cells from blood, cultured in vitro, obtained before SARS-CoV-2 vaccination. The chain joins TRBV20-1 to TRBJ2-3, with D maybe TRBD1 (6 bases). This chain's CDR3 is CSATEGGKAQYF. The CDR3 DNA sequence: TGCAGTGCTACAGAAGGGGGAAAGGCGCAGTATTTT.